This T cell receptor (beta chain) was documented in a study of blood T cell repertoires in COVID-19. The overall study: Spain, Italy and the United States supplied samples that represented acute and convalescent COVID-19. T cells, B-cell-depleted T cells, or PBMCs provided the cDNA or gDNA that served as material.

One Seattle source followed patients from active infection through their disease course. Original processing methods: Quantification of nucleated cells was approximated via reference gene primer amplification. TCRdb keeps only in-frame clones here, not all; method: immunoSEQ multiplex PCR. The DNA gave D and trimming, while V, J and clone size come from that table. Of about 240,000 clones listed, about 86% are singletons. Germline CDR1 is MNHEY and CDR2 is SMNVEV (reference sequence). The V end was cut by 5 bases, the J end by 2 bases, with 13 bases between. This CDR3 has 14 residues. The receptor's source is a woman aged 45 to 65 with COVID-19, enrolled during active disease. Sample: peripheral blood. This chain connects TRBV27 to TRBJ2-7; D might be TRBD1 (6 bases). This chain's CDR3 is CASSPLSGAYEQYV. The CDR3 region has the DNA TGTGCCAGCAGTCCTCTCTCAGGGGCCTACGAGCAGTACGTC.